This TCR beta chain comes out of a study of blood T cells in healthy people across ages. Study-wide findings and caveats: Fewer expanded clones and more diversity marked long-lived versus aged donors.

With respect to this clonotype: No antigen is known for it.

A second PCR, run for roughly 7 to 12 cycles, used a sample-barcoded 5' primer plus a J-beta primer mix. A single record per CDR3 protein comes from TCRdb applying MiXCR to the 5' RACE reads. Among 2 million or so distinct CDR3 sequences, around half were seen once, and the ten largest hold approximately 2.1%. The germline V gene encodes CDR1 MNHEY and CDR2 SVGEGT. V was pared by 6 bases and J by 4 bases, with 15 bases between. The CDR3 has 14 residues. The sequenced sample was blood. This rearrangement joins TRBV6-2 or TRBV6-3 to TRBJ1-2; a weak D match, TRBD1 (5 bases). The receptor's source is a woman aged 40-49 years in good health. Here the CDR3 reads CASRSTGISYGYTF. The CDR3 nucleotides are TGTGCCAGCAGATCAACAGGAATTTCCTATGGCTACACCTTC.